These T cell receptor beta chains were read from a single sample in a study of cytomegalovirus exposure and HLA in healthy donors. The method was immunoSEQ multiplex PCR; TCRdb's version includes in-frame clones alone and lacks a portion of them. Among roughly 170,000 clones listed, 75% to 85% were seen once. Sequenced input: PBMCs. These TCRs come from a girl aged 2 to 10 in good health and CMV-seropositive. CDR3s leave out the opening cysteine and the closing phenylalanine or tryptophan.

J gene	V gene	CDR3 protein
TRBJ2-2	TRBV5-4	ASSLGPAEGGSNTGELF
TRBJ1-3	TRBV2	ASTNRVSGNTIY
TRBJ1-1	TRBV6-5	ASSASFGGTEAF
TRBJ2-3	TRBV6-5	ASSRSLGTSMAQY
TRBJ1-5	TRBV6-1	ATSVSGLNQPQH
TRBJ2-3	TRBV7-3	ASSLTQAGTDTQY
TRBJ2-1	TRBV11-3	ASSPARTQGEQF
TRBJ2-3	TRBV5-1	ASSFNGGGTDTQY
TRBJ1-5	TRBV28	ASSGGTGGRQPQH
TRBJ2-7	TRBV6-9	ASSWWTAHSYEQY
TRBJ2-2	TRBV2	ASKFSGLGTGELF
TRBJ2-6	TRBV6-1	ASSEAAGAGANVLT
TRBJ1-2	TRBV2	ASIPGGYGYT
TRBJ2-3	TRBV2	ASSRTSGGADTQY
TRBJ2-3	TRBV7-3	ASSLQDRADTQY
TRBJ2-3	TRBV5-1	ASSYQRTSGDTDTQY
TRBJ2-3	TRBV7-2	ASTLTIRTDTQY
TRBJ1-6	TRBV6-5	ASSYSGSSYNSPLH
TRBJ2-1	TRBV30	ASGTPSYNEQF
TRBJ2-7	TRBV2	ASKVRVPYEQY
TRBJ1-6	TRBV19	ASSMTGSGMPGSPLH
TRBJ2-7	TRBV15	ATSRVAGGPIVGSYEQY
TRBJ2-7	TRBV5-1	ASSLRPSGGQSSYEQY
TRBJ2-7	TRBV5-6	ASSIGLAELYEQY
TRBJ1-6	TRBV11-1	ASSLGGQNSPLH
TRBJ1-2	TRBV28	ASSLGGQPSDGYT
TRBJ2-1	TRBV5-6	ASSPERSHPVYNEQF
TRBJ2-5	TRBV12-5	ASGPSQTQY
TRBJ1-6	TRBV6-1	ASSEIYRTSPLH
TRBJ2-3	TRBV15	ATSRARGQVTDTQY
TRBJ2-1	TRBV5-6	ASSLGTSGLSYNEQF
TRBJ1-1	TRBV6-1	ASSEKALVAGFYLTGDTEAF
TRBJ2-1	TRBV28	ASASSGSYNEQF
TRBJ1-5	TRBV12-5	ASAPGQGERNQPQH
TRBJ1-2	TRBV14	ASSQDSLRTGTDGYT
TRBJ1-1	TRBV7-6	ASSLGGGSLHTEAF
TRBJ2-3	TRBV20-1	SASADTQY
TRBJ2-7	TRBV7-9	SIGGTSGKSSYEQY
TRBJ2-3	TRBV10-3	AAASGGYGDTQY
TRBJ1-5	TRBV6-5	ASRPDRIGNQPQH